Sequencing of this T cell receptor (beta chain) was carried out in a study of CD8 T cells in ankylosing spondylitis (TCRdb year 2017). Study-wide context: The study profiled T cell receptor beta repertoires in healthy donors and ankylosing spondylitis patients to find disease-linked TCR variants. Peripheral blood was sampled, and synovial fluid was also collected from ankylosing spondylitis patients. The full study cohort comprised 25 or so ankylosing spondylitis patients and approximately 100 healthy donors.

A remark on this clonotype: What this receptor recognizes is not known. Base qualities are missing; no much larger clone stands one base away.

Trimmed from V: 5 bases; trimmed from J: 6 bases; junction bases lacking a gene match: 7. The CDR3 holds 14 amino acids from the cysteine to the phenylalanine. Just the 42-base CDR3 DNA is kept, in frame starting at base 1. The sequencer was an Illumina HiSeq 2500. Quantitative 5'-RACE with molecular barcodes was the method used to prepare the TCR beta libraries. As for the original processing: Disease-linked TCR variants were identified with a new computational method built on a probabilistic model of VDJ rearrangement. The raw public data were reprocessed by TCRdb itself: fastp quality trimming at Q25, MiXCR clonotype calling, in-frame beta chains only. Rows matching on CDR3 protein sequence are summarized as one entry with the most common DNA and genes. TCRdb's processing, not the authors' own work, is the source of the V and J calls. Here the sample has more than 600,000 distinct CDR3 sequences; roughly 20% occur a single time. The top ten constitute about 19% of the sample.

Paper-wide results and their limitations: Blood from ankylosing spondylitis patients appeared to be characterized by a TCR beta motif made up of about 8 highly homologous amino acid variants. Some TCR beta motif variants had previously been reported in synovial fluid and blood of reactive arthritis patients, which suggested common disease-initiation mechanisms. In peripheral blood, the disease-linked clones were found at relatively low frequencies and had a CD8+ phenotype. Significant enrichment of the disease-linked clones was reported in matched synovial fluid samples from ankylosing spondylitis patients.

This sequence was found in a male donor with ankylosing spondylitis. Sequenced: blood, either unsorted or a sorted T cell fraction (not recorded which). The chain couples TRBV12-3 or TRBV12-4 to TRBJ1-5; the junction holds 7 bases that match TRBD1. The CDR3 protein: CASSLRQGLQPQHF. The DNA is as follows: TGTGCCAGCAGTCTTCGACAGGGTCTTCAGCCCCAGCATTTT.